Listed here is a single T cell receptor beta chain. Trimming removed 4 bases from V and 6 bases from J, with 10 bases in between. Germline V CDR1 and CDR2: SNHLY, FYNNEI. CDR3 size: 12 residues. This entry is derived from a study of control samples from healthy donors and cancer patients. Clones were sequenced by immunoSEQ multiplex PCR, and TCRdb holds only the in-frame ones, with some missing. The sample holds 200,000 or so clones, around 94% seen once. The clonotype was recovered from a man aged 45-65 years in good health. The sample consisted of blood. The chain is built from TRBV2 and TRBJ2-7, with a tentative D call TRBD1 (5 bases). The CDR3, as DNA: TGTGCCAGCAGTGTTGACAGATCCGAGCAGTACTTC. Encoded protein: CASSVDRSEQYF.